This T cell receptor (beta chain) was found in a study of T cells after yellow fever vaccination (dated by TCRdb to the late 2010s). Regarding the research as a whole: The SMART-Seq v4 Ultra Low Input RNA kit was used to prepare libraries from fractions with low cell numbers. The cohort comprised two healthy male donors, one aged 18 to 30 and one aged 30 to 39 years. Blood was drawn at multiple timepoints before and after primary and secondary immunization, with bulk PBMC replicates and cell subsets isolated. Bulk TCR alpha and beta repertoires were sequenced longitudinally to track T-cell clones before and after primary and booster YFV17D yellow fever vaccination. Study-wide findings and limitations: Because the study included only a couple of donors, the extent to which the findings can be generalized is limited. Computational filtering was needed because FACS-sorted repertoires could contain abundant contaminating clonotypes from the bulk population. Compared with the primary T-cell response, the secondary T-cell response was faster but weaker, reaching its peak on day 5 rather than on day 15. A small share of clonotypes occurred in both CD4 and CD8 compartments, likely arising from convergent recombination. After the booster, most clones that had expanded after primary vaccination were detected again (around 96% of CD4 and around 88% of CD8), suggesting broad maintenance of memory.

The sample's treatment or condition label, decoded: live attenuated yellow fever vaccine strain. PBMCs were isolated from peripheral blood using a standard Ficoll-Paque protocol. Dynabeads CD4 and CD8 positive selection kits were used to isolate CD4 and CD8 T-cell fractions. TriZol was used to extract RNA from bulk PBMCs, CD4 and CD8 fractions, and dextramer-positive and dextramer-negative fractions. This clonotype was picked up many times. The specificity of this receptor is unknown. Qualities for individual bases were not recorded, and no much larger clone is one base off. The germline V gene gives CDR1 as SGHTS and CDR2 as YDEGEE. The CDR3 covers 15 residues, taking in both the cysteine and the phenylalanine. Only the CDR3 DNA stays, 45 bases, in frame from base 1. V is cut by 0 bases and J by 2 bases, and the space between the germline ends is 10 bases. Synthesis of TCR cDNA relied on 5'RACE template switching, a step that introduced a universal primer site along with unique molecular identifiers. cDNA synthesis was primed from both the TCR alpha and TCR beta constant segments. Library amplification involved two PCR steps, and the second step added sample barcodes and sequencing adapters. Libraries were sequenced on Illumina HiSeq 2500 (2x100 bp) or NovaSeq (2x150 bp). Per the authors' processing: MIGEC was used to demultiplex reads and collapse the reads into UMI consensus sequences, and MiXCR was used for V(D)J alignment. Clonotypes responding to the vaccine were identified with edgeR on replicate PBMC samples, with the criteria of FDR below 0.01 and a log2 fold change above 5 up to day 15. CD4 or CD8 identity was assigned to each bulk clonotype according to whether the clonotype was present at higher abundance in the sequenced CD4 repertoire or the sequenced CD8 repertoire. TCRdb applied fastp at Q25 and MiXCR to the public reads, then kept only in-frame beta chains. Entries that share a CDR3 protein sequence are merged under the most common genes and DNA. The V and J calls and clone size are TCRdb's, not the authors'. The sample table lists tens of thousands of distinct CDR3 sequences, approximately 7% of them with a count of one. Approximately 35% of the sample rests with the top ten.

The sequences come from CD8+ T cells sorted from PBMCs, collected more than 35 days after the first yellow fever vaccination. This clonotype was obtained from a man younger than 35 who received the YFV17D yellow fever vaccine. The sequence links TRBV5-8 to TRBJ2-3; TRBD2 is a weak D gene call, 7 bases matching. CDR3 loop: CASSLVRGATDTQYF. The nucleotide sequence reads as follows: TGTGCCAGCAGCTTGGTACGGGGGGCCACAGATACGCAGTATTTT.